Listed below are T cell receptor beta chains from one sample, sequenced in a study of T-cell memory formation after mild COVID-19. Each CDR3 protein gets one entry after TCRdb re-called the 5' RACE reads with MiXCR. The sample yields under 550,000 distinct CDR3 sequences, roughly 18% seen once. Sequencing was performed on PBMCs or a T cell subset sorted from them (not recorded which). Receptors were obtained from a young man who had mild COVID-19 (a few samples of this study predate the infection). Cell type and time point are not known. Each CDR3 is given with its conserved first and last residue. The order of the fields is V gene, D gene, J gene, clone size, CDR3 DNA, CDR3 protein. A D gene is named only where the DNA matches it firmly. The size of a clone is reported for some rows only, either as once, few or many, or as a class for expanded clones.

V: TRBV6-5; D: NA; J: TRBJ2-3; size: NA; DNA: TGTGCCAGCAGTTACTCTCTTAGCACAGATACGCAGTATTTT; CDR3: CASSYSLSTDTQYF
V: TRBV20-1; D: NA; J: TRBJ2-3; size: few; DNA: TGCAGTGCTAGAGATCTGGGGTTTTGGACAGAACCCCTCCGCGGGACAGATACGCAGTATTTT; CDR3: CSARDLGFWTEPLRGTDTQYF
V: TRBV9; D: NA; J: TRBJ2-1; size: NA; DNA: TGTGCCAGCAGCGAGGACTGGACCAATGAGCAGTTCTTC; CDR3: CASSEDWTNEQFF
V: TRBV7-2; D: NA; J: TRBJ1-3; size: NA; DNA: TGTGCCAGCAGCCTAAGATGGGGGAGGGTAAACTCTGGAAACACCATATATTTT; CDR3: CASSLRWGRVNSGNTIYF
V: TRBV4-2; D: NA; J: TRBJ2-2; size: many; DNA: TGTGCCAGCAGCCAAACCGGGGAGCTGTTTTTT; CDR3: CASSQTGELFF
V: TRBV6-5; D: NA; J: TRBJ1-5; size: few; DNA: TGTGCCAGCAGCTCTCTGTCGGGTCATCAGCCCCAGCATTTT; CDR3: CASSSLSGHQPQHF
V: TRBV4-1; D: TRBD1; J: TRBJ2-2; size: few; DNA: TGCGCCAGCTCCAGGACAGGGGGGAACACCGGGGAGCTGTTTTTT; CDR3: CASSRTGGNTGELFF
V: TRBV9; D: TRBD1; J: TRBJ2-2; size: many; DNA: TGTGCCAGCAGCGACAACGCGATGAGGGGGCAGGGGGAGCTGTTTTTT; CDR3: CASSDNAMRGQGELFF
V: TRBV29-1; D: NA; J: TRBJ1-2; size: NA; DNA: TGCAGCGTTGAACAGGGTCGGTATGGCTACACCTTC; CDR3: CSVEQGRYGYTF
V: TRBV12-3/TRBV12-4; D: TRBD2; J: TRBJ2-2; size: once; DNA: TGTGCCAGCGCGGGTTGGGGGGGTACCGGGGAGCTGTTTTTT; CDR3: CASAGWGGTGELFF
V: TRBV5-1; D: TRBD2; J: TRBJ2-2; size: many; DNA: TGCGCCAGCAGTAAGCGAGCGGGGGTACCGAACACCGGGGAGCTGTTTTTT; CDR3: CASSKRAGVPNTGELFF
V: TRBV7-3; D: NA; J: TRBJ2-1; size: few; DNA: TGTGCCAGCAGCCGGGACATCTACAATGAGCAGTTCTTC; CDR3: CASSRDIYNEQFF
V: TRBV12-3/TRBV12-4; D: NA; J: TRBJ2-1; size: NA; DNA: TGTGCCAGCAGCTTTGGGACGGGATACAATGAGCAGTTCTTC; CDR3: CASSFGTGYNEQFF
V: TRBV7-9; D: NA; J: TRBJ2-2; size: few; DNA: TGTGCCAGCAGTTCGATCAGGACCGGGGAGCTGTTTTTT; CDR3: CASSSIRTGELFF
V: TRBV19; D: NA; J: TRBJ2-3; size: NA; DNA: TGTGCCAGTGCAGGAACGGGGGATACGCAGTATTTT; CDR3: CASAGTGDTQYF
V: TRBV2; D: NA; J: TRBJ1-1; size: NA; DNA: TGTGCCAGCAGCAAACAGGGCGAGAACACTGAAGCTTTCTTT; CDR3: CASSKQGENTEAFF
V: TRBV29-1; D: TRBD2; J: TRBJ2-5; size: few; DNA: TGCAGCGTTGACCTCCAGCGGGGATGGGAGACCCAGTACTTC; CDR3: CSVDLQRGWETQYF
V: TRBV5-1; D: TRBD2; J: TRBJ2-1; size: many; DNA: TGCGCCAGCAGCGGCTCTAGCGGGGGTAGTCACAATGAGCAGTTCTTC; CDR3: CASSGSSGGSHNEQFF
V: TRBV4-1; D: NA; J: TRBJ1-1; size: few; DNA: TGCGCCAGCAGCCAAGAACGGAGGTTGGGCACTGAAGCTTTCTTT; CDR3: CASSQERRLGTEAFF
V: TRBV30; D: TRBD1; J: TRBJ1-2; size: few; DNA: TGTGCCGGACGGGACAGGGAAAGAGGCTACACCTTC; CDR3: CAGRDRERGYTF
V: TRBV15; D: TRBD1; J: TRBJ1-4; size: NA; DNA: TGTGCCACCAGTGATGGGACAGGGCCGCATGAAAAACTGTTTTTT; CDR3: CATSDGTGPHEKLFF
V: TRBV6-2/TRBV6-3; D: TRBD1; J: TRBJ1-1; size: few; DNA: TGTGCCAGCAGTTTCACAGGGGATGAAGCTTTCTTT; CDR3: CASSFTGDEAFF
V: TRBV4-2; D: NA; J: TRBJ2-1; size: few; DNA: TGTGCCAGCAGCCGACAGAGTGAGCAGTTCTTC; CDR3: CASSRQSEQFF
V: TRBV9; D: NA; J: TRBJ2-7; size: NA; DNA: TGTGCCAGCAGCGTAGACGTTGGGGGTGGATACGAGCAGTACTTC; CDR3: CASSVDVGGGYEQYF
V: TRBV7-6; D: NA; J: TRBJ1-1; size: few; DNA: TGTGCCAGCAGCTCCTCGGCCCACACTGAAGCTTTCTTT; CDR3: CASSSSAHTEAFF
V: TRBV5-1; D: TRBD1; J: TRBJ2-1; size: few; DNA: TGCGCCAGCAGCACCGGACAGGACCCCTACAATGAGCAGTTCTTC; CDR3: CASSTGQDPYNEQFF
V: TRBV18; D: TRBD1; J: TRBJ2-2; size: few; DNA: TGTGCCAGCCGAACAGGGGCAACGAAACCCGGGGAGCTGTTTTTT; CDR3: CASRTGATKPGELFF
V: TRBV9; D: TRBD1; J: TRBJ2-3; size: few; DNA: TGTGCCAGCAGCCTCCGTGGGACAGGGCCTACAGATACGCAGTATTTT; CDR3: CASSLRGTGPTDTQYF
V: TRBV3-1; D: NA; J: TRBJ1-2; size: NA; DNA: TGTGCCAGCAGCCTCCCTGGGGGGTTAGGCGGCTACACCTTC; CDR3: CASSLPGGLGGYTF
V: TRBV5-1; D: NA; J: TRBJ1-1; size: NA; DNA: TGCGCCAGCAGCTTGGGACAGGTGGAATCCGAAGCTTTCTTT; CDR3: CASSLGQVESEAFF
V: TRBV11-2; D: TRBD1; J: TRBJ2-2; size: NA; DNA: TGTGCCAGCAGCCAGAGGGGGCCCGGGGAGCTGTTTTTT; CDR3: CASSQRGPGELFF
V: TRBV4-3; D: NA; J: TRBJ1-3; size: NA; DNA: TGCGCCAGCAGCCAAGTCGGCAGGATCTCTGGAAACACCATATATTTT; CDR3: CASSQVGRISGNTIYF
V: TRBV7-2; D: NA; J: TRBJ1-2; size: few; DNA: TGTGCCAGCAGCAGTCTGGCCACGAGGGGCTACACCTTC; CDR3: CASSSLATRGYTF
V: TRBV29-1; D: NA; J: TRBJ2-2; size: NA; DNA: TGCAGCGTTGGGGACCCGAACACCGGGGAGCTGTTTTTT; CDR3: CSVGDPNTGELFF
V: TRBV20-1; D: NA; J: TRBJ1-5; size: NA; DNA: TGCAGTGCTAGCCACCCGGACCCGGGGGAGCCCCAGCATTTT; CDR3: CSASHPDPGEPQHF
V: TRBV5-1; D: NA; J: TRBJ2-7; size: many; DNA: TGCGCCAGCAGCCCGGGGACGACGCAGTACTTC; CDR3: CASSPGTTQYF
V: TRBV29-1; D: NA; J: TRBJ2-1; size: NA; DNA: TGCAGCGTCGAGAGGGGCAATGAGCAGTTCTTC; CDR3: CSVERGNEQFF
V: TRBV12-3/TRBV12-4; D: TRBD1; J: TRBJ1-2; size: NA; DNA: TGTGCCAGCATTCCCGGGACAGGCTATGGCTACACCTTC; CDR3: CASIPGTGYGYTF
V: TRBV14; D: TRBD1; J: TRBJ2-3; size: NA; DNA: TGTGCCAGCAGCCCTCCGGGGACAGTTATAGATACGCAGTATTTT; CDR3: CASSPPGTVIDTQYF
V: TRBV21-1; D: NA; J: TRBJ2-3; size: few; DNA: TGTGCCAGCAGCAAAGAAAGACTAGCGGGGGGGAATAGCACAGATACGCAGTATTTT; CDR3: CASSKERLAGGNSTDTQYF
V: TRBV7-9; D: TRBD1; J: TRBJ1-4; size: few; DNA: TGTGCCAGCAGCCTTGGATACGGACAGGGCGGTAATGAAAAACTGTTTTTT; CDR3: CASSLGYGQGGNEKLFF
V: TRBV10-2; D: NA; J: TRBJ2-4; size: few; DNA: TGCGCCAGCAAGGCCCGTCCCTCGCTCGTGGACATTCAGTACTTC; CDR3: CASKARPSLVDIQYF
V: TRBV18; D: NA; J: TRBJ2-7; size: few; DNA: TGTGCCAGCTCACCAATGGAGTCCTCAGGCGACGAGCAGTACTTC; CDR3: CASSPMESSGDEQYF
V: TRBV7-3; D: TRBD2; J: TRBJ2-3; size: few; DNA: TGTGCCAGCAGCCCTAGCGGGGGGGCTGTAGATACGCAGTATTTT; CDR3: CASSPSGGAVDTQYF
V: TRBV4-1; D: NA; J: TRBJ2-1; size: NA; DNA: TGCGCCAGCAGCCAAGTCGCTGGAGCTGAGCAGTTCTTC; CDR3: CASSQVAGAEQFF
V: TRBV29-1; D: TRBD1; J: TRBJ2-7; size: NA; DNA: TGCAGCGTTGAAACGAATCGGGACAGCCACTACGAGCAGTACTTC; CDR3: CSVETNRDSHYEQYF
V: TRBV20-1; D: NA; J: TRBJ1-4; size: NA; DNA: TGCAGTGCTAGTCGGAGACTCAATGAAAAACTGTTTTTT; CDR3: CSASRRLNEKLFF
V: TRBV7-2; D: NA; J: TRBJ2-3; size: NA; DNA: TGTGCCAGCAGCTTCGGGCCAATCACAGATACGCAGTATTTT; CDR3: CASSFGPITDTQYF
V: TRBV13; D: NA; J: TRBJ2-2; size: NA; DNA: TGTGCCAGCAGTCCCCCGGGGATCGGGGAGCTGTTTTTT; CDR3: CASSPPGIGELFF
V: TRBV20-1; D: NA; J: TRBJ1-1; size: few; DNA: TGCAGTTCGAGGGGGGGAGCGGTGAACACTGAAGCTTTCTTT; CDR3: CSSRGGAVNTEAFF
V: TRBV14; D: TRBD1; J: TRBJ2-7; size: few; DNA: TGTGCCAGCAGCCAAGACGAGGGACAGGACTCCTACGAGCAGTACTTC; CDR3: CASSQDEGQDSYEQYF
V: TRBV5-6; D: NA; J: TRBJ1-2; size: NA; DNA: TGTGCCAGCAGCCCCCTTCAGGGATATGGCTACACCTTC; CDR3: CASSPLQGYGYTF
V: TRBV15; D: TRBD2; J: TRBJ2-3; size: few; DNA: TGTGCCACCAGCATCCTCCCGGTAGCGGGGAGCACAGATACGCAGTATTTT; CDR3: CATSILPVAGSTDTQYF
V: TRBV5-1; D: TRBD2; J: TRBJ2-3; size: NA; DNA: TGCGCCAGCAGCTTAGGACTAGCGGGGGGGCCTACAGAGACGCAGTATTTT; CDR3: CASSLGLAGGPTETQYF
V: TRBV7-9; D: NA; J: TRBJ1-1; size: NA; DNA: TGTGCCAGCAGCCCAAGAGTTGCTGAAGCTTTCTTT; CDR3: CASSPRVAEAFF
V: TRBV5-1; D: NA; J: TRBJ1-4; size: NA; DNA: TGCGCCAGCAGCCCCATGGGGGGTATGGGCGAAAAACTGTTTTTT; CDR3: CASSPMGGMGEKLFF
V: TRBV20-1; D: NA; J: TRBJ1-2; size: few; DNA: TGCAGTGCTAGCTTGGCAGGGAGCGCGTCGAACTATGGCTACACCTTC; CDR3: CSASLAGSASNYGYTF
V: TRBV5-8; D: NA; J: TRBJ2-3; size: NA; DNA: TGTGCCACCAGGACGAGAGGTATCGCAGATACGCAGTATTTT; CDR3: CATRTRGIADTQYF
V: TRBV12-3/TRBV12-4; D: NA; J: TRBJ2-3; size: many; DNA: TGTGCCAGCAGTTTAGTGAGCACAGATACGCAGTATTTT; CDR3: CASSLVSTDTQYF